These 25 T cell receptor beta chains were all obtained from the same sample, sequenced in a study of T-cell reconstitution after alpha-beta-depleted transplantation in children. Their antigens remain unidentified. Study outcomes and limitations: One year after transplant, T-cell counts and diversity came mostly from newly produced T cells.

TCRbeta library construction was performed incorporating unique molecular identifiers. TCRdb processed the PCR reads anew with MiXCR; each CDR3 protein has one entry. The sample shows about 300,000 distinct CDR3 sequences, around 7.1% of them seen only once. The material was peripheral blood, obtained 360 days after TCRalphabeta/CD19-depleted stem cell transplant. The source of these receptors is a female patient aged 2 to 10 who had a stem cell transplant for Fanconi anemia, so the T cells may come from the graft donor.

This clonotype has at least ten counts. This sequence joins TRBV12-3 or TRBV12-4 and TRBJ2-1; 10 bases line up with TRBD2. The CDR3 is 17 amino acids. V was clipped by 6 bases and J by 2 bases; unmatched bases: 10. CDR3 sequence reads: CASSVLAGNPTYNEQFF. CDR3 nucleotides: TGTGCCAGCAGCGTACTAGCGGGAAACCCTACCTACAATGAGCAGTTCTTC.

This clonotype was seen more than once but under ten times. The chain employs TRBV11-1 and TRBJ2-5; D is perhaps TRBD1 or TRBD2 (5 bases each). The germline V gene has CDR1 SGHAT and CDR2 FQDESV (reference sequence). The ends were cut back, 8 bases at V and 2 bases at J, with 15 bases in the middle. This CDR3 has 14 residues. The CDR3: CASRSRDEQETQYF. The CDR3 DNA reads as TGTGCCAGCCGCTCTCGGGACGAACAAGAGACCCAGTACTTC.

This clonotype was seen ten or more times. V gene TRBV7-2 combines with J gene TRBJ1-1; D is unclear. CDR1 SGHTA and CDR2 FQGNSA come from the germline V gene. V was cut by 1 base and J by 1 base, with 10 bases left in between. The CDR3 runs to 15 residues. CDR3 region: CASSLDQPTNTEAFF. For the CDR3, the DNA is TGTGCCAGCAGCTTAGATCAACCCACGAACACTGAAGCTTTCTTT.

The chain employs TRBV5-1 and TRBJ2-7, with 9 bases matching TRBD2. V trimming: 0 bases; J trimming: 7 bases; junction bases outside the gene matches: 14. CDR1 is SGHRS, CDR2 YFSETQ, per germline. CDR3 length: 17 amino acids. Written as DNA, the CDR3 is TGCGCCAGCAGCTTGGGGCTAGCGGGAATCGCTCTGAGGGAGCAGTACTTC. The encoded protein is CASSLGLAGIALREQYF.

The gene calls are TRBV2 and TRBJ2-7; D might be TRBD1 (6 bases). Germline V gene sequence: CDR1 SNHLY, CDR2 FYNNEI. The V gene lost 3 bases and the J gene lost 0 bases, with 9 bases spanning the gap. The CDR3 runs to 14 residues. CDR3 sequence reads: CASSESQGSYEQYF. CDR3 DNA sequence: TGTGCCAGCAGTGAGTCACAGGGCTCCTACGAGCAGTACTTC.

In this sample, this clonotype turned up a few times. V usage is TRBV4-1 and J usage is TRBJ2-1; D possibly matches TRBD1 or TRBD2 (6 bases each). Germline V gene lookup returns CDR1 MGHRA and CDR2 YSYEKL. The germline V and J ends were trimmed by 2 bases and 9 bases, with 14 bases remaining between them. The CDR3 runs 14 residues. The CDR3 sequence is CASSQTLGGPEQFF. Written as DNA, the CDR3 is TGCGCCAGCAGCCAAACCCTGGGGGGCCCTGAGCAGTTCTTC.

The CDR3 DNA sequence: TGTGCCAGCAGCGTAGAGGCCAGGACAGGGGGCGTCTATAATTCACCCCTCCACTTT. It yields the protein CASSVEARTGGVYNSPLHF. The genes are TRBV9 and TRBJ1-6; 11 bases are a match to TRBD1. The trim removed 0 bases at V and 3 bases at J, leaving 8 bases unmatched. The CDR3 extends over 19 amino acids. Germline lookup yields CDR1 SGDLS and CDR2 YYNGEE.

This chain connects TRBV7-2 to TRBJ2-7; D gene uncertain. The CDR3 extends over 15 amino acids. Trimming removed 6 bases at V and 1 base at J, with 16 bases between. Per the germline V gene, CDR1 is SGHTA and CDR2 is FQGNSA. The CDR3 loop reads CASSQGLGPSYEQYV. The CDR3 region has the DNA TGTGCCAGCAGTCAAGGATTAGGGCCTTCCTACGAGCAGTACGTC.

This clonotype was counted a few times. The rearrangement links TRBV12-3 or TRBV12-4 to TRBJ1-2, with 11 bases fitting TRBD1. Unmatched junction bases numbered 9, after V lost 4 bases and J lost 5 bases. The CDR3 sequence is 16 residues long. This chain's CDR3 is CASSSHPGQGVYGYTF. The CDR3 nucleotides read TGTGCCAGCAGTTCACATCCGGGACAGGGGGTATATGGCTACACCTTC.

This clonotype appeared a few times. Without the conserved terminal phenylalanine or tryptophan, this CDR3 likely stems from a read error. The chain has TRBV3-1 and TRBJ2-7; no definite D call. V gave up 1 base and J gave up 6 bases, with 10 bases separating them. The CDR3 consists of 13 residues. Per germline, CDR1 LGHDT and CDR2 YNNKEL (reference sequence). As DNA, the CDR3 is TGTGCCAGCAGCCAAGGCCCCCTGCTCGAGCAGTACCTC. Amino acid sequence: CASSQGPLLEQYL.

This clonotype has a count of ten or more. V usage is TRBV3-1 and J usage is TRBJ1-5, with a tentative D call TRBD1 (6 bases). V shed 0 bases and J shed 1 base, with 10 bases lying between them. The CDR3 spans 16 residues. Germline CDR1 and CDR2: LGHDT and YNNKEL (reference sequence). The CDR3 loop reads CASSQEGQGSNQPQHF. In DNA form, the CDR3 reads TGTGCCAGCAGCCAAGAGGGCCAGGGGAGCAATCAGCCCCAGCATTTT.

This clonotype was seen repeatedly, ten times or more. This chain joins TRBV15 and TRBJ1-1, with unresolved D. Germline V gene sequence: CDR1 LNHNV, CDR2 YYDKDF (reference sequence). CDR3 length equals 15 residues. Trimming pared 2 bases from V and 5 bases from J, leaving 15 bases between. The CDR3 spells CATSRPPYGDTEAFF. The CDR3 bases are TGTGCCACCAGCAGACCTCCTTATGGGGATACTGAAGCTTTCTTT.

This clonotype was counted a few times. The genes are TRBV12-3 or TRBV12-4 and TRBJ1-4; 8 bases line up with TRBD1. J gave up 5 bases and V 6 bases, and 8 bases lay outside the gene matches. The CDR3 has 15 residues. The CDR3 spells CASRRTTGENEKLFF. For the CDR3, the DNA is TGTGCCAGCAGGCGTACGACAGGGGAAAATGAAAAACTGTTTTTT.

This clonotype showed up many times. The chain recombines TRBV5-1 with TRBJ1-4; 8 nucleotides agree with TRBD1. Germline lookup yields CDR1 SGHRS and CDR2 YFSETQ. The CDR3 has 16 amino acids. The V segment lost 4 bases and the J segment 0 bases; nucleotides outside the gene matches: 5. This CDR3 reads CASSPGQGATNEKLFF. The CDR3 DNA is TGCGCCAGCAGCCCCGGACAGGGTGCAACTAATGAAAAACTGTTTTTT.

This clonotype was seen ten or more times. This chain links TRBV7-6 with TRBJ1-1; no clear D. The ends were cut back, 4 bases at V and 8 bases at J, with 14 bases in the middle. This CDR3 is built from 13 residues. Germline CDR1 is SGHVS and CDR2 is FNYEAQ. The CDR3 region is CASSSIPGAEAFF. CDR3 in DNA: TGTGCCAGCAGCTCCATCCCGGGCGCCGAAGCTTTCTTT.

This clonotype was seen many times. The rearrangement joins TRBV28 to TRBJ2-6; D gene unclear. The V end was cut by 8 bases, the J end by 0 bases, with 5 bases between. This CDR3 is built from 13 residues. The germline CDR1 and CDR2 sequences are MDHEN and SYDVKM. CDR3 DNA: TGTGCCAGCGAGAGCTCTGGGGCCAACGTCCTGACTTTC. It specifies CASESSGANVLTF.

In this sample, this clonotype turned up many times. This sequence joins TRBV2 and TRBJ1-1, with D hard to call. This CDR3 region has 14 residues. V lost 7 bases and J lost 2, with 14 bases in between. CDR1 is SNHLY and CDR2 is FYNNEI in the germline V gene. The CDR3 loop is CASIGPWANTEAFF. The CDR3 nucleotides are TGTGCCAGCATCGGGCCGTGGGCCAACACTGAAGCTTTCTTT.

The table lists this clonotype with many counts. V is TRBV5-1 and J is TRBJ2-2, with 8 bases fitting TRBD2. Germline-derived CDR1 and CDR2 are SGHRS and YFSETQ. The trim removed 4 bases at V and 6 bases at J, leaving 2 bases unmatched. The CDR3 runs 13 residues. The CDR3 DNA follows: TGCGCCAGCAGCCTGGGACTAGCCGGGGAGCTGTTTTTT. Protein: CASSLGLAGELFF.

This clonotype was observed many times. V is TRBV20-1 and J is TRBJ2-7, with 7 bases matching TRBD1. V trimming: 4 bases; J trimming: 3 bases; junction bases outside the gene matches: 6. This CDR3 has 13 residues. The germline gives CDR1 DFQATT, CDR2 SNEGSKA (reference sequence). This CDR3 is CSATSGTDYEQYF. Here the CDR3 DNA reads TGCAGTGCTACATCCGGGACAGACTACGAGCAGTACTTC.

This rearrangement joins TRBV28 to TRBJ2-3, with 11 bases lining up with TRBD2. Germline values: CDR1 MDHEN, CDR2 SYDVKM. With V trimmed by 0 bases and J by 0 bases, 5 bases remained unmatched. This CDR3 spans 18 amino acids. The CDR3 coding sequence is TGTGCCAGCAGTTTATGGGTAGCGGGAGGGCCGAGCACAGATACGCAGTATTTT. Its translation is CASSLWVAGGPSTDTQYF.

This clonotype has a handful of counts. In DNA, the CDR3 is TGTGCCAGTAGGAGACTAGACCGAGATACGCAGTATTTT. Amino acid sequence: CASRRLDRDTQYF. The chain couples TRBV6-2 or TRBV6-3 to TRBJ2-3; a possible D gene is TRBD2 (6 bases). V lost 9 bases and J 5 bases, leaving 15 bases between the germline ends. CDR1 MNHEY and CDR2 SVGEGT come from the germline V gene. The CDR3 runs 13 residues.

The chain has TRBV7-9 and TRBJ1-1; unclear D gene. The germline V gene has CDR1 SEHNR and CDR2 FQNEAQ (reference sequence). V shed 7 bases and J shed 1 base, with 10 bases lying between them. The CDR3 consists of 13 residues. In DNA form, the CDR3 reads TGTGCCAGCATCTTTTTAGGGAACACTGAAGCTTTCTTT. Translation gives CASIFLGNTEAFF.

The chain combines TRBV4-1 with TRBJ2-1; maybe TRBD2 (6 bases). The V gene lost 0 bases and the J gene lost 13 bases, with 16 bases spanning the gap. The CDR3 has 14 amino acids. The germline V gene has CDR1 MGHRA and CDR2 YSYEKL. Written as DNA, the CDR3 is TGCGCCAGCAGCCAAGATCGCGGGATTAGCGACCAGTTCTTC. This gives the protein CASSQDRGISDQFF.

This clonotype has at least ten counts. The V call is TRBV29-1, the J call TRBJ1-1; D is undetermined. This CDR3 is built from 9 residues. Per the germline V gene, CDR1 is SQVTM and CDR2 is ANQGSEA. Trimming stripped 4 bases from V and 11 bases from J, with 8 bases between. The CDR3 here is CSVGGMAFF. In DNA form, the CDR3 reads TGCAGCGTTGGCGGAATGGCTTTCTTT.

The chain employs TRBV27 and TRBJ1-5, with D maybe TRBD1 (6 bases). The CDR3 is 15 residues long. Trimming pared 3 bases from V and 2 bases from J, leaving 11 bases between. Germline CDR1 reads MNHEY; CDR2 reads SMNVEV (reference sequence). CDR3: CASSFGRGGNQPQHF. CDR3 sequence (DNA): TGTGCCAGCAGTTTCGGCAGGGGAGGCAATCAGCCCCAGCATTTT.